The clone carrying this T cell receptor (beta chain) was recorded many times. As yet, its antigen is unknown. This sample was taken from a study of T cell repertoires in cytomegalovirus infection. On the study more broadly: Matching HLA type, along with CMV infection, was indicated by public TCR beta signatures.

CDR3 length: 15 residues. V was shortened by 1 base and J by 4 bases, with 11 bases between the two germline ends. From germline, CDR1 is SGHTA and CDR2 FQGNSA. MiXCR, run by TCRdb on the reads, gives a single entry per CDR3 protein. The sample includes some 320,000 distinct CDR3 sequences, over 7.5% of them seen just once. Points from the study as a whole: Cumulative public TCR beta family frequency identified carriers of CMV plus the relevant HLA. Clonotypes of TCR beta that were HLA-C-restricted and CMV-specific dominated the ex vivo response.

The material sequenced was PBMCs. This chain joins TRBV7-2 and TRBJ2-1; unclear D gene. This TCR derives from a human donor in good health (CMV status not recorded). Some clones in this sample may be carry-over from other donors' samples. This chain's CDR3 is CASSLGLGNYNEQFF. CDR3 coding DNA: TGTGCCAGCAGCTTAGGTCTGGGGAATTACAATGAGCAGTTCTTC.